This T cell receptor (beta chain) emerged from a study of Ad26.COV2.S vaccination and SARS-CoV-2 variants. Generated by immunoSEQ multiplex PCR, the TCRdb table keeps only in-frame clones and is missing some. The sample has more than 300,000 clones; approximately 86% are singletons. Worth noting for this clone: Its target is not known.

V shed 5 bases, J shed 6 bases, and the junction held 7 bases outside the gene matches. From germline, CDR1 is SGHVS and CDR2 FNYEAQ. CDR3 length equals 15 residues. Regarding the study as a whole: Substantial response breadth was reportedly seen for spike-specific CD8+ and CD4+ T cells after vaccination.

Treatment: approximately 18 received Ad26.COV2.S at low or high dose, single or two shots; 5 received placebo; per-sample allocation not given. The study sampled participants on day 63 after the first vaccine or placebo injection. An Ad26 vector that expressed Wuhan-strain SARS-CoV-2 spike constituted the vaccine. V is TRBV7-6 and J is TRBJ2-1; 10 bases fit TRBD2. Here the sequenced sample was peripheral blood, taken in a trial of Ad26.COV2.S vaccine versus placebo. This sequence was found in a person aged 18-65 years who received the Ad26.COV2.S COVID-19 vaccine or a placebo. In DNA, the CDR3 is TGTGCCAGCAGCCCGCTAGCGGGGGCCACCAATGAGCAGTTCTTC. Translating it yields CASSPLAGATNEQFF.